These 30 T cell receptor beta chains share one sample of origin, sequenced in a study of Graves' ophthalmopathy and Graves' hyperthyroidism. Amplification targeted the TCR beta CDR3 regions, with RNA transcripts as the source material. Investigators did first-round RT-PCR with HTBI primers, then second-round multiplex PCR. TCRdb itself ran the multiplex PCR reads through MiXCR, one entry per CDR3 protein. The sample lists over 200,000 distinct CDR3 sequences, roughly 29% occurring once. The sequencing input was peripheral blood. The receptors derive from a man aged 45-65 years with Graves' ophthalmopathy.

The CDR3 DNA follows: TGTGCCAGCAGTCGCCTTCAGGGCACCTACGAGCAGTACTTC. Translated: CASSRLQGTYEQYF. The gene calls are TRBV11-2 and TRBJ2-7; TRBD1 might be the D (5 bases). Deletions cut 6 bases from V and 2 bases from J, with 14 bases between. CDR1 is SGHAT, CDR2 FQNNGV, per germline. This CDR3 has 14 residues.

CDR3 sequence reads: CASSDERESFYEQYF. CDR3 DNA: TGTGCCAGCAGCGATGAGCGGGAGTCTTTCTACGAGCAGTACTTC. The chain employs TRBV25-1 and TRBJ2-7; 8 bases are shared with TRBD2. The junction had 10 bases not matched to a gene; V was cut back by 6 bases and J by 3 bases. There are 15 residues in the CDR3. CDR1 MGHDK and CDR2 SYGVNS come from the germline V gene.

This clonotype was picked up many times. This rearrangement joins TRBV19 to TRBJ1-5, with no clear D. The CDR3 is 15 amino acids. V dropped 7 bases and J dropped 2 bases, with 15 bases sitting between them. Looked up from germline, CDR1 is LNHDA and CDR2 is SQIVND (reference sequence). The CDR3 DNA reads as TGTGCCAGTAACCGACAAAGCGACGGCAATCAGCCCCAGCATTTT. Protein product: CASNRQSDGNQPQHF. Variable domain in full (rest from reference TRBV19 and TRBJ1-5): DGGITQSPKYLFRKEGQNVTLSCEQNLNHDAMYWYRQDPGQGLRLIYYSQIVNDFQKGDIAEGYSVSREKKESFPLTVTSAQKNPTAFYLCASNRQSDGNQPQHFGDGTRLSIL.

This clonotype was detected many times. The chain links TRBV27 to TRBJ2-7; TRBD2 matches 8 bases. This CDR3 has 14 residues. V was pared by 10 bases and J by 2 bases, with 10 bases of the junction left unmatched. Germline values: CDR1 MNHEY, CDR2 SMNVEV (reference sequence). The CDR3 spells CANLRTSWTYEQYF. The CDR3 DNA follows: TGTGCCAACCTAAGGACTAGCTGGACCTACGAGCAGTACTTC.

Many counts were recorded for this clonotype. The chain couples TRBV2 to TRBJ2-7, with D possibly being TRBD2 (6 bases). V lost 1 base and J 4 bases, leaving 14 bases between the germline ends. CDR1 is SNHLY, CDR2 FYNNEI, per germline. This CDR3 spans 15 amino acids. Here the CDR3 reads CASSEGDGGEYEQYF. The CDR3 DNA sequence: TGTGCCAGCAGTGAAGGAGATGGAGGGGAATACGAGCAGTACTTC.

This clonotype came up many times. The V and J genes are TRBV27 and TRBJ1-1, with D possibly being TRBD1 (5 bases). CDR3 length: 17 residues. Germline V gives CDR1 MNHEY, CDR2 SMNVEV (reference sequence). V lost 0 bases, J lost 0 bases, and 14 bases lay in between. The CDR3 is CASSLSYGGQVNTEAFF. The CDR3 coding sequence is TGTGCCAGCAGTTTATCGTACGGGGGTCAGGTGAACACTGAAGCTTTCTTT.

V is TRBV6-1 and J is TRBJ2-5, with D possibly being TRBD2 (6 bases). CDR1 and CDR2 (germline): MNHNS, SASEGT. The CDR3 extends over 15 amino acids. V lost 9 bases and J 3 bases, leaving 20 bases between the germline ends. The CDR3 DNA follows: TGTGCCAGACCGCCCGTGGAAGGCGGGGAAGAGACCCAGTACTTC. Amino acids: CARPPVEGGEETQYF.

In DNA, the CDR3 is TGTGCCAGCAGCTTTTCCTTGGGGGAGCAGTACTTC. This translates into CASSFSLGEQYF. This chain connects TRBV7-3 to TRBJ2-7; D is ambiguous. V was shortened by 3 bases and J by 7 bases, with 10 bases between the two germline ends. From germline, CDR1 is SGHTA and CDR2 FQGTGA. CDR3 length equals 12 residues.

Many counts were recorded for this clonotype. The chain couples TRBV15 to TRBJ2-2, with TRBD1 matching over 9 bases. This CDR3 comprises 16 residues. The germline CDR1 and CDR2 sequences are LNHNV and YYDKDF (reference sequence). Trimming took 1 base from V and 7 from J; bases not matched to a gene: 7. The CDR3 spells CATSRGGTGLSGELFF. As DNA, the CDR3 is TGTGCCACCAGCAGAGGGGGGACAGGGTTAAGCGGGGAGCTGTTTTTT.

The genes are TRBV7-8 and TRBJ1-5; 10 bases match TRBD1. Trimming removed 5 bases from V and 4 bases from J; junction bases left unmatched: 8. Germline-derived CDR1 and CDR2 are SGHVS and FQNEAQ. This CDR3 comprises 16 residues. The CDR3 nucleotides are TGTGCCAGCAGCAAGGGGCCGGGACAGGGGAATCAGCCCCAGCATTTT. This codes for CASSKGPGQGNQPQHF. The whole variable domain, filled in from reference TRBV7-8 and TRBJ1-5, reads GAGVSQSPRYKVAKRGQDVALRCDPISGHVSLFWYQQALGQGPEFLTYFQNEAQLDKSGLPSDRFFAERPEGSVSTLKIQRTQQEDSAVYLCASSKGPGQGNQPQHFGDGTRLSIL.

There are many counts of this clonotype. This CDR3 is CSVDSSGNSYEQYF. Written as DNA, the CDR3 is TGCAGCGTTGACTCTAGCGGCAACTCCTACGAGCAGTACTTC. The chain carries TRBV29-1 and TRBJ2-7; 7 nucleotides align to TRBD2. This CDR3 is 14 amino acids long. Looked up from germline, CDR1 is SQVTM and CDR2 is ANQGSEA. Trimming took 3 bases from V and 0 from J; bases not matched to a gene: 5.

This clonotype was counted many times. J is TRBJ1-5 and V is TRBV12-3 or TRBV12-4, with D possibly matching TRBD1 (5 bases). Trimming left V 3 bases short and J 1 base short, with 7 bases between. This CDR3 region has 14 residues. For the CDR3, the DNA is TGTGCCAGCAGTTTCGGACAAAGCAATCAGCCCCAGCATTTT. Translated: CASSFGQSNQPQHF.

The chain uses TRBV6-1 and TRBJ1-5, with 7 bases fitting TRBD1. V was clipped by 6 bases and J by 4 bases; unmatched bases: 9. From germline, CDR1 is MNHNS and CDR2 SASEGT. The CDR3 length is 15 residues. CDR3 sequence (DNA): TGTGCCAGCAGCCTCGGACAGGAACCGAATCAGCCCCAGCATTTT. This gives the protein CASSLGQEPNQPQHF.

This clonotype was seen repeatedly, ten times or more. The V and J genes are TRBV7-3 and TRBJ2-7; 7 bases line up with TRBD1. The CDR3 loop spans 12 amino acids. The V segment lost 6 bases and the J segment 6 bases; nucleotides outside the gene matches: 5. From germline, CDR1 is SGHTA and CDR2 FQGTGA. CDR3 DNA: TGTGCCAGCAGTTACAGGGGTGGCGAGCAGTACTTC. The encoded protein is CASSYRGGEQYF.

This clonotype was observed at least ten times. V and J are TRBV19 and TRBJ2-3; 10 positions agree with TRBD1. Germline V gene data show CDR1 as LNHDA and CDR2 as SQIVND (reference sequence). J gave up 5 bases and V 5 bases, and 10 bases lay outside the gene matches. CDR3 size: 16 residues. The DNA for the CDR3 is TGTGCCAGTAGTGGGTACCGGGACAGGGGTCAAGATACGCAGTATTTT. It encodes CASSGYRDRGQDTQYF.

This clonotype appeared many times. The J gene is TRBJ2-5, the V gene TRBV15, with D perhaps being TRBD1 or TRBD2 (5 bases each). This CDR3 is built from 15 residues. Germline loops: CDR1 LNHNV, CDR2 YYDKDF (reference sequence). V shed 5 bases and J shed 7 bases, with 20 bases lying between them. The CDR3 DNA reads TGTGCCACCAGCGCACCCCGGACTTCGCAGGGGACCCAGTACTTC. Translation: CATSAPRTSQGTQYF.

This clonotype was counted many times. The J gene is TRBJ1-1, the V gene TRBV6-2 or TRBV6-3, with D maybe TRBD1 (6 bases). The germline V and J ends were trimmed by 8 bases and 0 bases, with 10 bases remaining between them. Germline values: CDR1 MNHEY, CDR2 SVGEGT. This CDR3 is built from 13 residues. This CDR3 reads CASLGALNTEAFF. The CDR3 nucleotides are TGTGCCAGCTTGGGGGCATTGAACACTGAAGCTTTCTTT.

This clonotype was observed many times. V is TRBV5-1 and J is TRBJ1-1, with D unclear. The CDR3 loop spans 13 amino acids. Trimming shortened V by 2 bases and J by 4 bases, and 9 bases separated the two germline ends. The germline V gene has CDR1 SGHRS and CDR2 YFSETQ. The CDR3 reads CASSFFGPTEAFF. The CDR3 nucleotides are TGCGCCAGCAGCTTCTTTGGGCCCACTGAAGCTTTCTTT.

This clonotype was recorded at least ten times. The V and J genes are TRBV29-1 and TRBJ2-7, with D unresolved. The CDR3 contains 12 residues. Germline V gene lookup returns CDR1 SQVTM and CDR2 ANQGSEA. V was cut by 1 base and J by 7 bases, with 11 bases left in between. The CDR3 DNA reads TGCAGCGTTGAAGGCCCGTTGGTTGAGCAGTACTTC. Its protein is CSVEGPLVEQYF.

The gene calls are TRBV6-2 or TRBV6-3 and TRBJ2-6, with TRBD2 identical over 10 bases. Germline CDR1 reads MNHEY; CDR2 reads SVGEGT. This CDR3 region has 19 residues. Germline trimming cut 2 bases from V and 0 bases from J; bases unmatched to any gene: 7. CDR3 DNA sequence: TGTGCCAGCAGTTACGGAACTAGCGGGATAGGCTCTGGGGCCAACGTCCTGACTTTC. Encoded protein: CASSYGTSGIGSGANVLTF.

This clonotype appeared a few times. The chain recombines TRBV12-5 with TRBJ1-1; D gene uncertain. Germline V CDR1 and CDR2: LGHNT, FRNRAP. The V end lost 1 base, the J end lost 6 bases, and 9 bases lay between the germline ends. The CDR3 is 13 residues long. CDR3 bases: TGTGCTAGTGGTTTGGGGAACGGCGCTGAAGCTTTCTTT. Protein product: CASGLGNGAEAFF.

This clonotype has a count of ten or more. The chain uses TRBV11-2 and TRBJ2-7; D might be TRBD1 (5 bases). The CDR3 contains 14 residues. CDR1 and CDR2 from the germline V gene are SGHAT and FQNNGV. Deletions cut 4 bases from V and 2 bases from J, with 12 bases between. The DNA for the CDR3 is TGTGCCAGCAGCTCGGACACAAAACCCTACGAGCAGTACTTC. This encodes CASSSDTKPYEQYF. The variable domain in full, completed from reference TRBV11-2 and TRBJ2-7, reads EAGVAQSPRYKIIEKRQSVAFWCNPISGHATLYWYQQILGQGPKLLIQFQNNGVVDDSQLPKDRFSAERLKGVDSTLKIQPAKLEDSAVYLCASSSDTKPYEQYFGPGTRLTVT.

This clonotype was detected many times. V gene TRBV28 combines with J gene TRBJ1-5; 8 bases are shared with TRBD1. V dropped 6 bases and J dropped 3; count of bases not matched to a gene: 13. The length of the CDR3 is 17 residues. Germline V gene lookup returns CDR1 MDHEN and CDR2 SYDVKM. The CDR3 DNA sequence: TGTGCCAGCAGCCCTCCCTCGGACAGGGAACCCAATCAGCCCCAGCATTTT. This gives the protein CASSPPSDREPNQPQHF. The variable domain in full, with the rest retrieved from reference TRBV28 and TRBJ1-5, is DVKVTQSSRYLVKRTGEKVFLECVQDMDHENMFWYRQDPGLGLRLIYFSYDVKMKEKGDIPEGYSVSREKKERFSLILESASTNQTSMYLCASSPPSDREPNQPQHFGDGTRLSIL.

This clonotype was detected ten times or more. V usage is TRBV19 and J usage is TRBJ2-2; 8 nucleotides agree with TRBD1. This CDR3 has 17 residues. Unmatched junction bases numbered 9, after V lost 4 bases and J lost 2 bases. Germline V lookup: CDR1 LNHDA, CDR2 SQIVND (reference sequence). The CDR3 region is CASSTGQGQSNTGELFF. CDR3 coding DNA: TGTGCCAGTAGTACCGGACAGGGTCAGAGTAACACCGGGGAGCTGTTTTTT.

Many counts were recorded for this clonotype. The chain joins TRBV12-3 or TRBV12-4 to TRBJ2-2; tentatively, D is TRBD1 (5 bases). V dropped 4 bases and J dropped 0 bases, with 12 bases sitting between them. The CDR3 loop spans 16 amino acids. Here the CDR3 DNA reads TGTGCCAGCAGTTCCAGACAGCCCCCGAACACCGGGGAGCTGTTTTTT. Translating gives CASSSRQPPNTGELFF.

Ten or more counts support this clonotype. The gene calls are TRBV29-1 and TRBJ2-7, with no clear D. This CDR3 comprises 12 residues. Deletions cut 2 bases from V and 5 bases from J, with 10 bases between. Per the germline V gene, CDR1 is SQVTM and CDR2 is ANQGSEA. The CDR3 sequence is CSVEKNTHEQYF. For the CDR3, the DNA is TGCAGCGTTGAAAAGAACACCCACGAGCAGTACTTC.

This clonotype occurred many times. The chain employs TRBV24-1 and TRBJ2-7; weak D call: TRBD2 (7 bases). The V gene's germline CDR1 is KGHDR and CDR2 SFDVKD. Between the trimmed V and J ends, which lost 7 bases and 5 bases, there was a span of 14 bases. The CDR3 contains 13 residues. Written as DNA, the CDR3 is TGTGCCACCAGCCCCGGGGGGCGCAACGAGCAGTACTTC. It specifies CATSPGGRNEQYF.

There are many counts of this clonotype. The chain is built from TRBV7-9 and TRBJ2-5, with D unresolved. The CDR3 runs to 11 residues. The V end was cut by 3 bases, the J end by 3 bases, with 2 bases between. Germline values: CDR1 SEHNR, CDR2 FQNEAQ (reference sequence). The CDR3, as DNA: TGTGCCAGCAGCTTTAAAGAGACCCAGTACTTC. This translates into CASSFKETQYF. The full variable domain, rest sourced from reference TRBV7-9 and TRBJ2-5, is DTGVSQNPRHKITKRGQNVTFRCDPISEHNRLYWYRQTLGQGPEFLTYFQNEAQLEKSRLLSDRFSAERPKGSFSTLEIQRTEQGDSAMYLCASSFKETQYFGPGTRLLVL.

This clonotype was found many times. The CDR3 reads CASTRTGELRGASNTEAFF. CDR3 DNA sequence: TGTGCCAGCACCAGGACAGGGGAATTGCGTGGTGCTAGTAACACTGAAGCTTTCTTT. This sequence joins TRBV6-4 and TRBJ1-1; 9 positions agree with TRBD1. Trimming cost V 7 bases and J 2 bases; bases outside gene matches: 20. Germline V gene lookup returns CDR1 MRHNA and CDR2 SNTAGT. The CDR3 consists of 19 residues.

This clonotype was found many times. The V and J genes are TRBV27 and TRBJ2-7; D might be TRBD1 (6 bases). This CDR3 has 12 residues. Germline V lookup: CDR1 MNHEY, CDR2 SMNVEV (reference sequence). V was clipped by 6 bases and J by 3 bases, with 9 bases between them. CDR3 DNA: TGTGCCAGCAGGGGACATTTCTACGAGCAGTACTTC. Its protein is CASRGHFYEQYF.